One and the same sample provided the 12 T cell receptor beta chains below, sequenced in a study of T-cell memory formation after mild COVID-19. In TCRdb, the 5' RACE reads were re-called with MiXCR into one record per CDR3 protein. The profile covers about 360,000 distinct CDR3 sequences, with 13% to 15% appearing a single time and around a fifth taken by the ten largest. The sample comprised PBMCs or a T cell subset sorted from them (not recorded which). The receptor source for this set is a man between 18 and 35 years old who had mild COVID-19 (a few samples of this study predate the infection). Cell type and time point are not known.

This clonotype was seen at least ten times. The chain recombines TRBV5-1 with TRBJ1-6; D is unresolved. The CDR3 extends over 17 amino acids. Germline CDR1 reads SGHRS; CDR2 reads YFSETQ. V lost 2 bases and J lost 3, with 15 bases in between. The CDR3 DNA reads as TGCGCCAGCAGCTTCACTTTTGGTACAGTCTATAATTCACCCCTCCACTTT. Amino acid sequence: CASSFTFGTVYNSPLHF. The variable domain in full, with the rest retrieved from reference TRBV5-1 and TRBJ1-6, is KAGVTQTPRYLIKTRGQQVTLSCSPISGHRSVSWYQQTPGQGLQFLFEYFSETQRNKGNFPGRFSGRQFSNSRSEMNVSTLELGDSALYLCASSFTFGTVYNSPLHFGNGTRLTVT.

There are a few counts of this clonotype. The rearrangement uses TRBV7-3 and TRBJ2-6, with D possibly TRBD1 on 6 matching bases. The CDR3 length is 16 residues. The germline V gene has CDR1 SGHTA and CDR2 FQGTGA. Trimming cost V 2 bases and J 2 bases, with 10 bases left between them. The CDR3 DNA sequence: TGTGCCAGCAGCTTAGTCAGGGGCACTGGGGCCAACGTCCTGACTTTC. Amino acid sequence: CASSLVRGTGANVLTF.

The V gene is TRBV7-2, the J gene TRBJ2-7; 11 nucleotides line up with TRBD2. Per germline, CDR1 SGHTA and CDR2 FQGNSA. The trim removed 4 bases at V and 4 bases at J, leaving 12 bases unmatched. The CDR3 length is 17 residues. CDR3 sequence reads: CASSSGTSGGGQYEQYF. The CDR3 nucleotides read TGTGCCAGCAGCTCCGGAACTAGCGGGGGAGGCCAATACGAGCAGTACTTC.

The chain combines TRBV20-1 with TRBJ1-2; 8 bases line up with TRBD1. The CDR3 consists of 13 residues. With 6 bases clipped from V and 5 bases from J, the junction kept 8 bases outside the gene matches. From germline, CDR1 is DFQATT and CDR2 SNEGSKA (reference sequence). The CDR3 region has the DNA TGCAGTGCAACTCCAGGGGGCGCGTATGGCTACACCTTC. It is translated as CSATPGGAYGYTF.

The V gene is TRBV7-2, the J gene TRBJ1-2; TRBD1 matches 7 bases. Trimming at V came to 5 bases and at J to 2 bases, leaving 8 bases not matched to a gene. Germline V gives CDR1 SGHTA, CDR2 FQGNSA. This CDR3 contains 15 residues. CDR3 DNA sequence: TGTGCCAGCAGCCTGGGACAGCGTACGAACTATGGCTACACCTTC. It is translated as CASSLGQRTNYGYTF.

This clonotype was recorded a few times. The V and J genes are TRBV6-5 and TRBJ1-1, with TRBD1 identical over 12 bases. The CDR3 totals 15 residues. V shed 2 bases and J 10 bases; nucleotides not matched to a gene: 8. CDR1 MNHEY and CDR2 SVGAGI come from the germline V gene. This CDR3 reads CASSYGTGGAEIAFF. The CDR3 region has the DNA TGTGCCAGCAGTTACGGGACAGGGGGCGCGGAGATAGCTTTCTTT.

This clonotype was counted only a few times. The J gene is TRBJ2-1, the V gene TRBV2; D remains ambiguous. This CDR3 region has 13 residues. CDR1 SNHLY and CDR2 FYNNEI come from the germline V gene. Trimming stripped 0 bases from V and 9 bases from J, with 9 bases between. Here the CDR3 reads CASSEASRLEQFF. The CDR3 DNA is TGTGCCAGCAGTGAAGCAAGCAGGCTTGAGCAGTTCTTC. The full variable domain, completed using reference TRBV2 and TRBJ2-1, is EPEVTQTPSHQVTQMGQEVILRCVPISNHLYFYWYRQILGQKVEFLVSFYNNEISEKSEIFDDQFSVERPDGSNFTLKIRSTKLEDSAMYFCASSEASRLEQFFGPGTRLTVL.

The chain is built from TRBV15 and TRBJ2-5; a possible D gene is TRBD1 (6 bases). Germline CDR1 is LNHNV and CDR2 is YYDKDF (reference sequence). Trimming left V 5 bases short and J 9 bases short, with 22 bases between. The CDR3 consists of 15 residues. In DNA, the CDR3 is TGTGCCACCAGCCGCGGGTGGGGCCAGTCAGGGGCCCAGTACTTC. This codes for CATSRGWGQSGAQYF.

In this sample, this clonotype turned up a few times. The rearrangement links TRBV27 to TRBJ2-6; possible D gene TRBD1, 6 bases. Trimming removed 6 bases at V and 2 bases at J, with 11 bases between. Germline CDR1 reads MNHEY; CDR2 reads SMNVEV (reference sequence). CDR3 size: 15 residues. DNA for the CDR3: TGTGCCAGCAGACTCGGACAGACTGGGGCCAACGTCCTGACTTTC. Translated, it gives CASRLGQTGANVLTF.

This clonotype was seen more than once but under ten times. The V gene is TRBV6-6, the J gene TRBJ1-1; 7 bases match TRBD1. Germline V gene sequence: CDR1 MNHNY, CDR2 SVGAGI (reference sequence). V lost 6 bases and J lost 0; bases outside the gene matches: 4. The CDR3 consists of 14 residues. The CDR3 sequence is CASSHGTVNTEAFF. CDR3 sequence (DNA): TGTGCCAGCAGCCACGGGACAGTGAACACTGAAGCTTTCTTT.

Remarks on this clonotype: The junction departs from germline at one end; a sequencing error may be responsible. The chain carries TRBV28 and TRBJ1-1; D might be TRBD1 (5 bases). Germline V gene data show CDR1 as MDHEN and CDR2 as SYDVKM. CDR3 size: 10 residues. As DNA, the CDR3 is TGCGCGACGGGGCTCAGAGAAGCTTTCTTT. Encoded protein: CATGLREAFF. The full variable domain, with the rest looked up from reference TRBV28 and TRBJ1-1, is DVKVTQSSRYLVKRTGEKVFLECVQDMDHENMFWYRQDPGLGLRLIYFSYDVKMKEKGDIPEGYSVSREKKERFSLILESASTNQTSMYLCATGLREAFFGQGTRLTVV.

This chain joins TRBV29-1 and TRBJ2-1; D gene ambiguous. The V end lost 4 bases, the J end lost 6 bases, and 7 bases lay between the germline ends. Germline assignment: CDR1 SQVTM and CDR2 ANQGSEA. This CDR3 spans 11 amino acids. Written as DNA, the CDR3 is TGCAGCGTTGTTACCCGCAATGAGCAGTTCTTC. This sequence encodes CSVVTRNEQFF.